This is a list of T cell receptor beta chains from one sample in a study of graft-versus-host responses after intestinal transplantation. Their cognate antigens are unknown. Assay used: immunoSEQ multiplex PCR; TCRdb lists only in-frame clones, some missing. The data hold nearly 110,000 clones, with approximately 90% observed a single time. The sequences come from unstimulated CD4+ T cells sorted from spleen or lymph node cells, collected before transplant. The receptors shown here come from a human donor who was the organ donor for an intestinal transplant. Each CDR3 is given without its conserved first and last residue. The D gene is left open where the match is weak.

d_gene	v_gene	CDR3aa
NA	TRBV20-1	SARPGYEQY
TRBD1	TRBV6-5	ASSAQGNNQPQH
TRBD2	TRBV11-3	ASSLVLSLADEQY
TRBD1	TRBV6-5	ASSAGQTEAF
NA	TRBV7-9	ASSWGPRLEQY
NA	TRBV9	ASSVGQVAGELF
NA	TRBV19	ASDSGNTIY
NA	TRBV6-5	ASSQQGRRDQPQH
TRBD1	TRBV27	ASKGPGQGYYEQY
NA	TRBV27	ASSSGGSLGFDYGYT
NA	TRBV6-5	ASSPGRDQPQH
NA	TRBV5-6	ASSSDSYNEKLF
NA	TRBV19	ASSMLLGGSRDLRGYGYT
NA	TRBV20-1	SAVTNYGYT
TRBD2	TRBV14	ASSLRGGGADEQF
TRBD2	TRBV5-1	ASRSSGSNEQF
NA	TRBV19	ASSVPQGNGYT
NA	TRBV30	AWSVLGQTSNQPQH
NA	TRBV5-1	ASSLDPGSSGNTIY
TRBD2	TRBV7-9	ASSLDLAGGPETQY
TRBD2	TRBV10-1	ASSDTGTTSGLDTQY
TRBD1	TRBV5-5	ASSLARGLNTEAF
NA	TRBV6-1	ATGMEKLF
TRBD1	TRBV19	ASRPPRMGQGDGNTIY
NA	TRBV18	ASSPPDGAGANVLT
NA	TRBV19	ASIGSTDTQY
NA	TRBV21-1	ASSPHVQTGTAYEQY
TRBD1	TRBV2	ASSETGGYQPQH
NA	TRBV5-1	ASSLDRRPEAF
TRBD2	TRBV7-2	ASSLTLAGGTDTQY
NA	TRBV6-1	ASSLKAESSYEQY
NA	TRBV11-2	ASSSEPNQPQH
NA	TRBV5-6	ASSLVQGTDTQY
TRBD2	TRBV2	ASSGRAGEQETQY
NA	TRBV7-2	ASSFQGPSGNEQF
NA	TRBV29-1	SVGTPGRRGGDTQY
NA	TRBV5-1	ASSLGGTQETQY
NA	TRBV1	TSSQDGDRDTGELF
NA	TRBV19	ASSMSFSTDTQY
NA	TRBV5-1	ASSLLAAGQGNPEAF
NA	TRBV5-4	ASSFPPGNGELF
NA	TRBV19	ASSILVSRHTEAF
NA	TRBV5-6	ASSLVGRAFSGNTIY
NA	TRBV5-8	ASSPGTGNTEAF
NA	TRBV6-5	ASSYRGYTGELF
NA	TRBV25-1	ASSDVGTYNEQF
TRBD1	TRBV19	ASGPGQGSAF
NA	TRBV1	TSSQDDPSNTEAF
TRBD1	TRBV11-3	ASSRQTGGGGELF
TRBD1	TRBV5-1	ASRQDRGLGYEQY
NA	TRBV7-3	ASSVGGNSPLH
NA	TRBV29-1	SVRTVSNQPQH
NA	TRBV6-5	ASSELRGNTEAF
NA	TRBV6-5	ASSYLSASDEQF
TRBD1	TRBV2	ASRVRQGLGEQY